This entry concerns a single T cell receptor beta chain. Original processing methods: Per sample, the median was around 100,000 TCRs, with values from about 24,000 to 680,000. TCRdb redid the calling of the RACE reads with MiXCR, one entry per CDR3 protein. TCRdb, not the original authors, processed these V and J calls. The sample lists about 50,000 distinct CDR3 sequences; 8.5% to 10% were seen once. The data originate from a study of human T cells and chemical hapten exposure. This CDR3 has 17 amino acids. J was trimmed by 0 bases and V by 3 bases; bases with no gene match: 5. From germline, CDR1 is SNHLY and CDR2 FYNNEI. Time point: patch test 2, 6 weeks after DPC sensitization. The sample's treatment: therapeutic diphenylcyclopropenone sensitization with weekly scalp DPC.

The starting material was whole blood, obtained in connection with sensitization to the hapten diphenylcyclopropenone (DPC). The rearrangement joins TRBV2 to TRBJ2-1, with 10 bases that match TRBD2. This clonotype was obtained from a woman aged 45-59 years with alopecia areata. Some clones in this sample may be carry-over from other donors' samples. CDR3 coding DNA: TGTGCCAGCAGTGATAGAGGACTAGCGGCCTCCTACAATGAGCAGTTCTTC. Its translation: CASSDRGLAASYNEQFF.